This T cell receptor beta chain comes out of a study of OX40 agonist ivuxolimab in advanced cancers. Whole-study context: In three patients, partial responses were observed, one with hepatocellular carcinoma and two with cutaneous melanoma.

Patients were ruled out by autoimmune disease history or systemic immunosuppression. Produced via immunoSEQ multiplex PCR; TCRdb's table is partial and in-frame only. The table lists 65,000 to 95,000 clones, around 82% of them singletons. V was cut by 3 bases and J by 4 bases, with 12 bases left in between. This CDR3 has 14 residues. Per the germline V gene, CDR1 is SGHDN and CDR2 is FVKESK. Sequenced material: CD4+ or CD8+ T cells sorted from blood, taken in a trial of the OX40 agonist ivuxolimab. This chain joins TRBV14 and TRBJ1-2; D is undetermined. The TCR comes from an adult with an advanced solid tumor such as melanoma, head and neck, liver or kidney cancer. The DNA of the CDR3 is TGTGCCAGCAGCCAGGGCAGGAAATTCTATGGCTACACCTTC. It translates to CASSQGRKFYGYTF.